This is a list of T cell receptor beta chains from one sample in a study of T cell repertoires in aging, cancer and after chemotherapy. TCRdb recomputed calls from the multiplex PCR reads with MiXCR, one row per CDR3 protein. This table holds about 1,500 distinct CDR3 sequences, roughly 22% found once. Input material: blood. These receptors were obtained from a human donor with a solid tumor. The CDR3 runs from the conserved cysteine through the conserved F or W. The order of the fields is CDR3 length, V gene, CDR3 protein.

>16|TRBV30
CAWRGGLTVGYNEQFF
>14|TRBV7-9
CASSLRQGRTEAFF
>14|TRBV15
CATRGQPRTGELFF
>17|TRBV27
CASRSGPRGSGANVLTF
>16|TRBV18
CASSPGLAGEWNEQFF
>15|TRBV27
CASSFAPGQADGYTF
>13|TRBV4-1
CASSRGLTDTQYF
>13|TRBV5-3
CARSSENPNEQFF
>15|TRBV10-3
CAISDSGGHYNEQFF
>14|TRBV19
CASSIGTGNQPQHF
>15|TRBV5-6
CASSLGRTGGYGYTF
>15|TRBV10-1
CASSVIWDSNQPQHF
>17|TRBV7-2
CASSQVSISEDGDTQYF
>13|TRBV30
CAWQSGGFNEQFF
>14|TRBV7-2
CASRQRQGTDTQYF
>14|TRBV5-1
CASSPPENTGELFF
>16|TRBV7-2
CASSLTGTAFQETQYF
>14|TRBV6-5
CASSSGPSNQPQHF
>15|TRBV27
CASSWQGRANYGYTF
>18|TRBV5-4
CASSSHRDRGRANEKLFF
>14|TRBV19
CASSTTYSGIYAFF
>13|TRBV7-2
CASRQGNVNEQFF
>15|TRBV5-4
CASSLGAGPGQGYTF
>8|TRBV20-1
CGYNEQFF
>14|TRBV5-6
CASSLQGPNYGYTF
>13|TRBV10-1
CATSRDFYGELFF
>17|TRBV19
CASSPGQGGLSGNTIYF
>13|TRBV6-1
CASSAVPSGEQFF
>15|TRBV9
CASSPSDGRADTQYF
>13|TRBV29-1
CSATGGDGETQYF
>18|TRBV20-1
CSARGKIAGLYNQETQYF
>16|TRBV6-5
CASSYRWTSGANVLTF
>15|TRBV5-1
CASSSLAATTDTQYF
>16|TRBV4-3
CASSQEIGRASYEQYF
>16|TRBV27
CASSFYGTSGNNEQFF
>15|TRBV6-6
CASQAGQATNEKLFF
>14|TRBV6-5
CASRRTSGSSEQYF
>16|TRBV5-5
CASSGTGKDMNTEAFF
>14|TRBV6-1
CASSEEGAVTEAFF
>13|TRBV19
CASRGHGTDTQYF
>12|TRBV6-2/TRBV6-3
CASGKGAYEQYF
>15|TRBV30
CAWSPGTGSYNEQFF
>13|TRBV19
CASKNAGTREQFF
>11|TRBV29-1
CSVASGGRAFF
>17|TRBV7-9
CASTGTAVRKGNTEAFF
>12|TRBV29-1
CSAGELYNEQFF
>16|TRBV4-1
CASSPRQGASNTEAFF
>14|TRBV5-1
CASSQYQGRDTQYF
>18|TRBV13
CASSLSGTGGAYNSPLHF
>14|TRBV6-5
CASSSWGEGTEAFF
>14|TRBV5-1
CASSLGGAWTEAFF
>15|TRBV6-2/TRBV6-3
CASSFARRHSYVQYF
>15|TRBV4-1
CASSQLAGSSYEQYF
>15|TRBV19
CASRARTPSQGEQFF
>12|TRBV6-6
CASLVMNTEAFF
>15|TRBV18
CASSPDRANTGELFF
>13|TRBV6-1
CASSVWGSYGYTF
>14|TRBV7-2
CASSSRSGANVLTF